A selection of T cell receptor beta chains follows, all from one sample in a study of shared clonotypes between healthy human individuals. Only in-frame clones appear in the TCRdb table, and some are missing; sequencing was by immunoSEQ multiplex PCR. The sample shows fewer than 550,000 clones, about 80% of them seen only once. Sample: PBMCs. These receptors were collected from a woman in her forties in good health. Some clones in this sample may be carry-over from other donors' samples. Both conserved end residues are part of each CDR3. A D gene is named only where the DNA matches it firmly. Clone size is given for some rows only: seen once, a few or many times, or a class if the clone is expanded.

J | D | V | length | size | DNA | CDR3
TRBJ2-1 | NA | TRBV29-1 | 16 | NA | TGCAGCGTTGAGGACCGCAGGGGCGGCTCCTACAATGAGCAGTTCTTC | CSVEDRRGGSYNEQFF
TRBJ1-1 | NA | TRBV4-2 | 14 | few | TGTGCCAGCAGCCAAGATACGTTGGGTACTGAAGCTTTCTTT | CASSQDTLGTEAFF
TRBJ2-7 | NA | TRBV2 | 11 | few | TGTGCCAGCAGTGGGTCCCGGGAGCAGTACTTC | CASSGSREQYF
TRBJ2-7 | TRBD2 | TRBV6-5 | 14 | NA | TGTGCCAGCAGTCCACCGGGAGGTGCCTACGAGCAGTACTTC | CASSPPGGAYEQYF
TRBJ1-1 | TRBD1 | TRBV18 | 12 | few | TGTGCCAGCTCACCGATAGACAGGGCTGCTTTCTTT | CASSPIDRAAFF
TRBJ2-1 | NA | TRBV5-1 | 14 | NA | TGCGCCAGCAGCCCGGCTCGGGAGATTGAGGAGCAGTTCTTC | CASSPAREIEEQFF
TRBJ2-7 | NA | TRBV21-1 | 15 | NA | TGTGCCAGCAGCTCGCAGGGCGGTGTGCCCTACGAGCAGTACTTC | CASSSQGGVPYEQYF
TRBJ1-1 | NA | TRBV7-2 | 14 | NA | TGTGCCAGCACTTCCCCGGGGGGAGTAACTGAAGCTTTCTTT | CASTSPGGVTEAFF
TRBJ1-1 | TRBD1 | TRBV7-3 | 19 | NA | TGTGCCAGCAGCTTAAAACGTCGGGGAGGGACAGGGATCGACACTGAAGCTTTCTTT | CASSLKRRGGTGIDTEAFF
TRBJ1-3 | NA | TRBV6-6 | 16 | NA | TGTGCCAGCAGTTGGGCGTCGGTCGGCTCTGGAAACACCATATATTTT | CASSWASVGSGNTIYF
TRBJ2-7 | TRBD1 | TRBV7-8 | 16 | NA | TGTGCCAGCAGCCCCTGGGACAGGGGAATCACCTACGAGCAGTACTTC | CASSPWDRGITYEQYF
TRBJ1-1 | NA | TRBV29-1 | 12 | few | TGCAGCGTTGGTCAACTGAACACTGAAGCTTTCTTT | CSVGQLNTEAFF
TRBJ2-6 | NA | TRBV25-1 | 16 | many | TGTGCCAGCAGTGAAGGCGGTAGCTCTGGGGCCAACGTCCTGACTTTC | CASSEGGSSGANVLTF
TRBJ2-5 | TRBD2 | TRBV6-6 | 13 | NA | TGTGCCAGCACGACTAGCGGTCGGGAGACCCAGTACTTC | CASTTSGRETQYF
TRBJ2-7 | TRBD2 | TRBV5-4 | 15 | NA | TGTGCCAGCAGCATCGGGACTAGCGGGAGGTTTGAGCAGTACTTC | CASSIGTSGRFEQYF
TRBJ2-7 | TRBD2 | TRBV4-3 | 18 | NA | TGCGCCAGCAGCCCCGGGACTAGCGGGAATCCTGGGAGGTACGAGCAGTACTTC | CASSPGTSGNPGRYEQYF
TRBJ2-2 | NA | TRBV5-1 | 16 | NA | TGCGCCAGCAGCGCCGGGACGGGCGGCGGCACCGGGGAGCTGTTTTTT | CASSAGTGGGTGELFF
TRBJ1-4 | NA | TRBV28 | 15 | NA | TGTGCCAGCAGTTCTCACGGGACCGAAGGCGAAAAACTGTTTTTT | CASSSHGTEGEKLFF
TRBJ1-1 | NA | TRBV28 | 14 | few | TGTGCCAGCAAGAAGGGGGGTGTTAGCACTGAAGCTTTCTTT | CASKKGGVSTEAFF
TRBJ2-1 | TRBD2 | TRBV5-5 | 17 | NA | TGTGCCAGCAGCTTTACCCCGGGACTAGCGGGCTACAATGAGCAGTTCTTC | CASSFTPGLAGYNEQFF
TRBJ2-3 | NA | TRBV7-8 | 15 | NA | TGTGCCAGCAGCTTAGGGGGCTTTCGCACAGATACGCAGTATTTT | CASSLGGFRTDTQYF
TRBJ2-3 | NA | TRBV14 | 12 | NA | TGTGCCAGCAGCCCCAACTCCGATACGCAGTATTTT | CASSPNSDTQYF
TRBJ1-5 | NA | TRBV19 | 15 | NA | TGTGCCAGTAGTCTATACGGGACGGGACATCAGCCCCAGCATTTT | CASSLYGTGHQPQHF
TRBJ1-1 | NA | TRBV28 | 13 | once | TGTGCCAGCAGCCTCGGGGGAAACACTGAAGCTTTCTTT | CASSLGGNTEAFF
TRBJ1-1 | NA | TRBV19 | 14 | NA | TGTGCCAGTAGGCAACGAGGGAGTGGCACTGAAGCTTTCTTT | CASRQRGSGTEAFF
TRBJ2-1 | NA | TRBV7-2 | 12 | NA | TGTGCCAGCAGCTTTAAGTACAATGAGCAGTTCTTC | CASSFKYNEQFF
TRBJ2-5 | NA | TRBV2 | 14 | NA | TGTGCCAGCAGTTCCGTACGCGGATCGGAGACCCAGTACTTC | CASSSVRGSETQYF
TRBJ2-3 | TRBD1 | TRBV28 | 13 | few | TGTGCCAGCGAGGACAGGGGGCTTTATACGCAGTATTTT | CASEDRGLYTQYF
TRBJ2-5 | NA | TRBV6-5 | 16 | many | TGTGCCAGCAGTTACTCGCAGCGGTTCGGTACAGAGACCCAGTACTTC | CASSYSQRFGTETQYF
TRBJ2-7 | NA | TRBV2 | 14 | few | TGTGCCAGCAGCCCTGGAGACGGCTCCTACGAGCAGTACTTC | CASSPGDGSYEQYF
TRBJ2-2 | NA | TRBV10-3 | 14 | NA | TGTGCCATCAAAACACTTGGGGACACCGGGGAGCTGTTTTTT | CAIKTLGDTGELFF
TRBJ2-7 | NA | TRBV2 | 10 | NA | TGTGCCAGCGGAGACTACGAGCAGTACTTC | CASGDYEQYF
TRBJ1-2 | TRBD1 | TRBV7-9 | 17 | NA | TGTGCCAGCAGCTCCCTTCGACCGGGACAGGGACGGTATGGCTACACCTTC | CASSSLRPGQGRYGYTF
TRBJ2-7 | TRBD2 | TRBV30 | 15 | NA | TGTGCCTGGGCGGGACTAGCGGGATCTTTTTACGAGCAGTACTTC | CAWAGLAGSFYEQYF
TRBJ2-7 | TRBD2 | TRBV10-2 | 15 | NA | TGCGCCAGCAGTGAGTTGGCGGGAGTAACGTACGAGCAGTACTTC | CASSELAGVTYEQYF
TRBJ2-1 | TRBD2 | TRBV6-6 | 16 | NA | TGTGCCAGCAGTCCGACAGCGGGGAGCTCCTACAATGAGCAGTTCTTC | CASSPTAGSSYNEQFF
TRBJ2-1 | TRBD2 | TRBV5-4 | 15 | NA | TGTGCCAGCAGGTTAGCGGGAGGGCCATCCAATGAGCAGTTCTTC | CASRLAGGPSNEQFF
TRBJ1-2 | NA | TRBV5-1 | 16 | NA | TGCGCCAGCAGCTTGGCTCCGGGCCCTACTAACTATGGCTACACCTTC | CASSLAPGPTNYGYTF
TRBJ2-6 | NA | TRBV28 | 16 | NA | TGTGCCAGCACCCTAGGGGCCAAGGCTGGGGCCAACGTCCTGACTTTC | CASTLGAKAGANVLTF